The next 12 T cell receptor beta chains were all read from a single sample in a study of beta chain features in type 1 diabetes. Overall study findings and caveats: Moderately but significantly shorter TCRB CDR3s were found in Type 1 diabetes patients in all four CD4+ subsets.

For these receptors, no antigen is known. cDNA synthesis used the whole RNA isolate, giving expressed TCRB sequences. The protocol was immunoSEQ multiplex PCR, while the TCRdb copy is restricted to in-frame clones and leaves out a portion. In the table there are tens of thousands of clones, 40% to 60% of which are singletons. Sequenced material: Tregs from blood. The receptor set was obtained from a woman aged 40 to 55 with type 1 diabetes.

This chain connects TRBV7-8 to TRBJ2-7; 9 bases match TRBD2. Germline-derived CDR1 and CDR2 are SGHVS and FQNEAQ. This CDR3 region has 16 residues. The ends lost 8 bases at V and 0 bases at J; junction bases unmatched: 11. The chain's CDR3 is CASRDLSGRNSYEQYF. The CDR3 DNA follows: TGTGCCAGCCGAGATCTTAGCGGGAGAAACTCCTACGAGCAGTACTTC.

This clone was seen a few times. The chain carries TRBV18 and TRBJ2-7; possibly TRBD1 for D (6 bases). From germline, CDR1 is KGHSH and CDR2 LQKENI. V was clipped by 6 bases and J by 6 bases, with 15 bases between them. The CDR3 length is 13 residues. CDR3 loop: CASSLSGAREQYF. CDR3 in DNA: TGTGCCAGCTCCCTGTCAGGGGCGCGCGAGCAGTACTTC.

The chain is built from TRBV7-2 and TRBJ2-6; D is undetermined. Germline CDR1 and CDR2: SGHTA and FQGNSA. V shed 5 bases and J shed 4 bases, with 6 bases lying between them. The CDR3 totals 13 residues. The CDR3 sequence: CASSLPGANVLTF. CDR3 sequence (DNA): TGTGCCAGCAGCCTCCCCGGGGCCAACGTCCTGACTTTC.

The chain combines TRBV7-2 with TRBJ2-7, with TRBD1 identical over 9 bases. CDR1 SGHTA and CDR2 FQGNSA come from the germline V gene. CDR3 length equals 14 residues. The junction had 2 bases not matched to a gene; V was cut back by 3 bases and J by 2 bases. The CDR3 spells CASSLGTGTYEQYF. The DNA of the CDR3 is TGTGCCAGCAGCTTGGGGACAGGGACCTACGAGCAGTACTTC.

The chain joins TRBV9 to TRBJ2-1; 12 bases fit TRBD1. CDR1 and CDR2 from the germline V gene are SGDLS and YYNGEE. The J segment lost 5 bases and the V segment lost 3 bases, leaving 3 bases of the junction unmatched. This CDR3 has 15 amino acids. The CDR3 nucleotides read TGTGCCAGCAGCGGGGGGACAGGGGGCCACAATGAGCAGTTCTTC. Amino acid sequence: CASSGGTGGHNEQFF.

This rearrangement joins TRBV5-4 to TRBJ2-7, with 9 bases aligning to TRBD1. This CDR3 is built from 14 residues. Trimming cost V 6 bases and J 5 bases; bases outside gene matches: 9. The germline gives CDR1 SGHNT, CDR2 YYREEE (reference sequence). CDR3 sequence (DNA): TGTGCCAGCAAGACAGACACAGGGGGCAACGAGCAGTACTTC. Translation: CASKTDTGGNEQYF.

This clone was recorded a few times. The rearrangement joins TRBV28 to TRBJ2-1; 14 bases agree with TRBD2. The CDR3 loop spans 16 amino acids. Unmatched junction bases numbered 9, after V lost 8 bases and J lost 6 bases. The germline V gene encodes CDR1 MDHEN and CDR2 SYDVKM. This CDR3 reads CASGYLGLAGVNEQFF. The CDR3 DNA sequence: TGTGCCAGCGGCTACCTGGGACTAGCGGGAGTCAATGAGCAGTTCTTC.

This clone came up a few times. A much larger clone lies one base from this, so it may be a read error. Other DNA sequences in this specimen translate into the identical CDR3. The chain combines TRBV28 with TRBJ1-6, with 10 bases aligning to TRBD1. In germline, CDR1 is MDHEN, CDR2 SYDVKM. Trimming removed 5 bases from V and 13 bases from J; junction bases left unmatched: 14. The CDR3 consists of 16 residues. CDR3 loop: CASSPPGQGTGSPLHF. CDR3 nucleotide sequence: TGTGCCAGCAGTCCCCCGGGACAGGGGACCGGGTCCCCCCTCCACTTT.

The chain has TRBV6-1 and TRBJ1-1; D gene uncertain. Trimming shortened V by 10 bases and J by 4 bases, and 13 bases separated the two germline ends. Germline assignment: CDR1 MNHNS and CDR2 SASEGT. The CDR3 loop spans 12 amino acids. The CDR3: CATAQSFTEAFF. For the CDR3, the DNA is TGTGCCACTGCTCAGTCATTCACTGAAGCTTTCTTT.

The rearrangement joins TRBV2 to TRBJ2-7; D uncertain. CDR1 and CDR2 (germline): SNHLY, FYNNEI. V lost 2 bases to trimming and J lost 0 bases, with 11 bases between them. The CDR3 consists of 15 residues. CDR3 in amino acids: CASSETLGSSYEQYF. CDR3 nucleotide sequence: TGTGCCAGCAGTGAAACCCTAGGAAGCTCCTACGAGCAGTACTTC.

CDR3 protein: CASSSQGVDEQFF. CDR3 nucleotide sequence: TGTGCCAGCAGCTCCCAGGGGGTCGATGAGCAGTTCTTC. J is TRBJ2-1 and V is TRBV7-3; the match to TRBD1 covers 7 bases. The V and J ends lost 4 bases and 8 bases, in that order; junction bases with no gene match: 5. CDR1 and CDR2 (germline): SGHTA, FQGTGA. The CDR3 is 13 residues long.

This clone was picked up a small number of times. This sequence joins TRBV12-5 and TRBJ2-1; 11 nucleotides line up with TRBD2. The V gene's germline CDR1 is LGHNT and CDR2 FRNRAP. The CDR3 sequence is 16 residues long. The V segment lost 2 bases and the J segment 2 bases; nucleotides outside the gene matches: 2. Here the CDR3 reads CASGLLSGRAYNEQFF. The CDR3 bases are TGTGCTAGTGGTTTGCTTAGCGGGAGGGCCTACAATGAGCAGTTCTTC.